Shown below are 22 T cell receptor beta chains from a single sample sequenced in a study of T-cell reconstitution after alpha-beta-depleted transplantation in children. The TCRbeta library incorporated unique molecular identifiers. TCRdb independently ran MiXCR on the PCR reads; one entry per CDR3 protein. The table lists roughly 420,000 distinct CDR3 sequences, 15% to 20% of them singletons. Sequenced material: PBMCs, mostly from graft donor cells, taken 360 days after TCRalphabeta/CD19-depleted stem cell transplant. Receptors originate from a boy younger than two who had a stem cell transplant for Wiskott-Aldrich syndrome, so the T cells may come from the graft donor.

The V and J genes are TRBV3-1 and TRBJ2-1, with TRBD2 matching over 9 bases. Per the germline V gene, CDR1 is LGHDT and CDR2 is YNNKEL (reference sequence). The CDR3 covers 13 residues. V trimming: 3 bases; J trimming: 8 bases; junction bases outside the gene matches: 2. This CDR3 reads CASSQGTSYEQFF. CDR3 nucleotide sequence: TGTGCCAGCAGCCAGGGGACTAGCTATGAGCAGTTCTTC.

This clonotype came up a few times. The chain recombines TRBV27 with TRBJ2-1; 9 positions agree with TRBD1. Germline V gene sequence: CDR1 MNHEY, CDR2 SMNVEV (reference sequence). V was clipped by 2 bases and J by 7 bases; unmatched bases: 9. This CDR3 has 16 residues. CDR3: CASSLRGQGMVNEQFF. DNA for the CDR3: TGTGCCAGCAGTTTAAGGGGACAGGGTATGGTGAATGAGCAGTTCTTC.

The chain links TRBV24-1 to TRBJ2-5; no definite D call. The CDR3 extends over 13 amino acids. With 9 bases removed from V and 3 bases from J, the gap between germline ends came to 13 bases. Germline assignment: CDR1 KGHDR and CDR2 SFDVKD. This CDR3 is CATSRVGKETQYF. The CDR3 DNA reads TGTGCCACCTCACGGGTGGGCAAAGAGACCCAGTACTTC.

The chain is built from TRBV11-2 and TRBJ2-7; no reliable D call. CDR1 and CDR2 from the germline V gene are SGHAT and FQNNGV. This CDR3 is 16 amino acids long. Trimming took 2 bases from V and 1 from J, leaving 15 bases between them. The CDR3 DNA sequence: TGTGCCAGCAGCTTATCCCCATCAAGGCCGTCCTACGAGCAGTACTTC. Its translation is CASSLSPSRPSYEQYF.

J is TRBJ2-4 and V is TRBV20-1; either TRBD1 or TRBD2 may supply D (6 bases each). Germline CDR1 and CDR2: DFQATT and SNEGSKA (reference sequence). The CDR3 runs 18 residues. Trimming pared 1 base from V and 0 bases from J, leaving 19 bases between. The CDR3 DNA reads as TGCAGTGCTAGAGCCCCCGGGGGCAGGGCCCTAGCCAAAAACATTCAGTACTTC. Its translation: CSARAPGGRALAKNIQYF.

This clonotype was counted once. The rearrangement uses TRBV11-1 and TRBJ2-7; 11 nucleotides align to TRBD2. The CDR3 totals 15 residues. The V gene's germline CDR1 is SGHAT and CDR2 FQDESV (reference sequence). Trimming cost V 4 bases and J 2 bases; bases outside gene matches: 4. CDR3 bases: TGTGCCAGCAGCTGGGGACTAGCGGCGACCTACGAGCAGTACTTC. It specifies CASSWGLAATYEQYF.

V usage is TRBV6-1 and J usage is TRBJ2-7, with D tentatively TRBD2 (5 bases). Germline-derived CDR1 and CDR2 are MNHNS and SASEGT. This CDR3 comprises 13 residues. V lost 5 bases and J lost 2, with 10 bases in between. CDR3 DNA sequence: TGTGCCAGCAGTCGGACTCCGACCTACGAGCAGTACTTC. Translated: CASSRTPTYEQYF.

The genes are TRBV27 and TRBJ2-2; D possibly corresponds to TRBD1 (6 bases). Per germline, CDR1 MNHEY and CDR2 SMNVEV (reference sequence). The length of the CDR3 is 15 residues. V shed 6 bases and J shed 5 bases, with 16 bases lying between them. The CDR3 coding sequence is TGTGCCAGCAGACTCCGGGACATACGGACCGGGGAGCTGTTTTTT. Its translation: CASRLRDIRTGELFF.

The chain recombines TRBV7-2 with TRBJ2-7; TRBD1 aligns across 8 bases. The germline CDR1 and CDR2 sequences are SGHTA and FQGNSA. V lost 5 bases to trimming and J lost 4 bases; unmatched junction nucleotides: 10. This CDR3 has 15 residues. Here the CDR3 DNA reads TGTGCCAGCAGCCCGGGTGGACAGGGATGGTACGAGCAGTACTTC. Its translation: CASSPGGQGWYEQYF.

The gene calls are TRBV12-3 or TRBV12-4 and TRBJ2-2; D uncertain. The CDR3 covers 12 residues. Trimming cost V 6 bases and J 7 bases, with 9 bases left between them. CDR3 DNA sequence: TGTGCCAGCAGGACAAAGGTCGGGGAGCTGTTTTTT. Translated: CASRTKVGELFF.

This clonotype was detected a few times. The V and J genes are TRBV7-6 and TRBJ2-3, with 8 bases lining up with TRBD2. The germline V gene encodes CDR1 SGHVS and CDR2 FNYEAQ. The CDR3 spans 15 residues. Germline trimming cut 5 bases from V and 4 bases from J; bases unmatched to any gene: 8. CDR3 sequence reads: CASSPTVAGPDTQYF. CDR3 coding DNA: TGTGCCAGCAGCCCGACGGTAGCGGGACCAGATACGCAGTATTTT.

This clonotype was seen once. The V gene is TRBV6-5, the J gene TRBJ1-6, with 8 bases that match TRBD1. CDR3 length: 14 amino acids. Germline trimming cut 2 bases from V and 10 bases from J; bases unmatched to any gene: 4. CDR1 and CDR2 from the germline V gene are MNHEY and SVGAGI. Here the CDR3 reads CASSYGQGRSPLHF. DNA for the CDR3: TGTGCCAGCAGTTACGGACAGGGTCGGTCACCCCTCCACTTT.

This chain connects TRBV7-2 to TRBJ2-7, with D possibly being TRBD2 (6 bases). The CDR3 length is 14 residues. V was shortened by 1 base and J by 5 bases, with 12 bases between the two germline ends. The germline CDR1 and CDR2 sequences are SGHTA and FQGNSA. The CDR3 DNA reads TGTGCCAGCAGCTTAGTGGGGGGAAGCGACGAGCAGTACTTC. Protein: CASSLVGGSDEQYF.

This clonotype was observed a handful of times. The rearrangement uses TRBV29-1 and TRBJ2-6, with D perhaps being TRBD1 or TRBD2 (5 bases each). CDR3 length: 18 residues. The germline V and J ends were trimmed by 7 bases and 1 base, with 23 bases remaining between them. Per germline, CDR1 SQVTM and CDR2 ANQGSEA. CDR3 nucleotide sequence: TGCAGCGCTTCGACAAGGGACGGGCCCCCGTCTGGGGCCAACGTCCTGACTTTC. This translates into CSASTRDGPPSGANVLTF. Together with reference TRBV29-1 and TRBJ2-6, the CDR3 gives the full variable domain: SAVISQKPSRDICQRGTSLTIQCQVDSQVTMMFWYRQQPGQSLTLIATANQGSEATYESGFVIDKFPISRPNLTFSTLTVSNMSPEDSSIYLCSASTRDGPPSGANVLTFGAGSRLTVL.

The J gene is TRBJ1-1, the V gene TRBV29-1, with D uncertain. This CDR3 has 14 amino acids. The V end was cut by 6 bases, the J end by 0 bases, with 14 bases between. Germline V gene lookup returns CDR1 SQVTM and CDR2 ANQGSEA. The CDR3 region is CSVQITWVNTEAFF. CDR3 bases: TGCAGCGTCCAAATCACGTGGGTGAACACTGAAGCTTTCTTT.

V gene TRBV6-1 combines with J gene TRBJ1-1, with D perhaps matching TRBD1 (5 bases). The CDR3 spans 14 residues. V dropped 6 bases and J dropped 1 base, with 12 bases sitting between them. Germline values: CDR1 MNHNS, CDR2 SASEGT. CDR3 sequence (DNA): TGTGCCAGCAGCTCGTACAGGAGGAACACTGAAGCTTTCTTT. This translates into CASSSYRRNTEAFF.

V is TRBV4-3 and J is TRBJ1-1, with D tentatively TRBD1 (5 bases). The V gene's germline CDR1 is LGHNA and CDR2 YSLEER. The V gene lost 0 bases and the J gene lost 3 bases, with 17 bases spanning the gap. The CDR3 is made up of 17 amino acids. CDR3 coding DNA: TGCGCCAGCAGCCAAGAGTTCACGGGGCGGGGGGACACTGAAGCTTTCTTT. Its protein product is CASSQEFTGRGDTEAFF.

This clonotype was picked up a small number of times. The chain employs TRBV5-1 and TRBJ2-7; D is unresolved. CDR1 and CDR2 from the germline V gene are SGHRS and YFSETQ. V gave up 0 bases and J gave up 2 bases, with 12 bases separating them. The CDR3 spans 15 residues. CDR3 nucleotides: TGCGCCAGCAGCTTGGCCGGTGTCGTCACCTACGAGCAGTACTTC. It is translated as CASSLAGVVTYEQYF.

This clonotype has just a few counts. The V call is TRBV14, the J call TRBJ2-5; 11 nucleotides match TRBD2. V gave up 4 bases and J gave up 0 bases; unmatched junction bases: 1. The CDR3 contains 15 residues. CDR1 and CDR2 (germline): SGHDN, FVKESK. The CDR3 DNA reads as TGTGCCAGCAGCCGACTAGCGGGATACCAAGAGACCCAGTACTTC. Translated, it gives CASSRLAGYQETQYF.

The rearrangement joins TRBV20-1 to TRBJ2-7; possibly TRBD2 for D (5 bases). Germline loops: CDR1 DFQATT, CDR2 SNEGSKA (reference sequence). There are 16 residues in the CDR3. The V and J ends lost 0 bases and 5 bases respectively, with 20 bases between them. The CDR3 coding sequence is TGCAGTGCTAGAGATTTCATGCTAGCAGGAGTACACGAGCAGTACTTC. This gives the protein CSARDFMLAGVHEQYF.

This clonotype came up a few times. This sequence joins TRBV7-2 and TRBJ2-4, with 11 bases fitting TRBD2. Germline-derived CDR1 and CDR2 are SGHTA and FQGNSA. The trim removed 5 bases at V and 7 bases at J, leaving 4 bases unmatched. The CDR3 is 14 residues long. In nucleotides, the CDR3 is TGTGCCAGCAGCAAGACTAGCGGGGCTAACATTCAGTACTTC. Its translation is CASSKTSGANIQYF. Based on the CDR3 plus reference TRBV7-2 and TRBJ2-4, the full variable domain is GAGVSQSPSNKVTEKGKDVELRCDPISGHTALYWYRQSLGQGLEFLIYFQGNSAPDKSGLPSDRFSAERTGGSVSTLTIQRTQQEDSAVYLCASSKTSGANIQYFGAGTRLSVL.

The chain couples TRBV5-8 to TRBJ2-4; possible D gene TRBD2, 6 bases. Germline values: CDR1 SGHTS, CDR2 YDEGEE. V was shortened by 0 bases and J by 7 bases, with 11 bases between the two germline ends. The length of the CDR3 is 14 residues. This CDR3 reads CASSLVAGRNIQYF. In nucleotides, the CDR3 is TGTGCCAGCAGCTTGGTTGCGGGACGGAACATTCAGTACTTC. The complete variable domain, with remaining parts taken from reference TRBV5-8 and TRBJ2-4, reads EAGVTQSPTHLIKTRGQQATLRCSPISGHTSVYWYQQALGLGLQFLLWYDEGEERNRGNFPPRFSGRQFPNYSSELNVNALELEDSALYLCASSLVAGRNIQYFGAGTRLSVL.